The sequence of this TCR beta chain was determined in a study of beta chain features in type 1 diabetes. The sample holds a few counts of this clone. Its antigen is unknown. Study-level results: Shortening of TCRB CDR3s, moderate but significant, appeared in all four CD4+ subsets of Type 1 diabetes patients.

Germline V gives CDR1 MDHEN, CDR2 SYDVKM. The V and J ends lost 4 bases and 3 bases respectively, with 12 bases between them. The CDR3 is 14 residues long. Sequencing targeted expressed TCRB transcripts, as all isolated RNA had been reverse transcribed. Method: immunoSEQ multiplex PCR; TCRdb's copy keeps in-frame clones and lacks some. The sample includes a few hundred thousand clones, roughly 24% of them seen just once. The TCR sequence derives from a young woman with type 1 diabetes. The chain is built from TRBV28 and TRBJ2-5, with unresolved D. The specimen was naive CD4+ T cells from blood. Written as DNA, the CDR3 is TGTGCCAGCAGTTACCCCCGTCAGGAAGAGACCCAGTACTTC. Its translation is CASSYPRQEETQYF.